This entry lists 14 T cell receptor beta chains sequenced from one sample in a study of beta chain features in type 1 diabetes. All of the isolated RNA was reverse transcribed, so expressed TCRB transcripts were sequenced. Using immunoSEQ multiplex PCR, the repertoire was profiled, and TCRdb retains in-frame clones only, with some absent. The sample shows about 340,000 clones, around 7.6% of them seen only once. The sample was central memory CD4+ T cells from blood. These receptors were taken from a young woman in good health.

The rearrangement links TRBV7-2 to TRBJ2-3; 9 bases fit TRBD1. The CDR3 totals 15 residues. Germline CDR1 and CDR2: SGHTA and FQGNSA. Losses at the gene ends were 5 bases for V and 2 bases for J; bases not matched to a gene: 5. The CDR3 is CASSLGQGITDTQYF. The DNA for the CDR3 is TGTGCCAGCAGCCTGGGACAGGGCATCACAGATACGCAGTATTTT.

There are a few counts of this clone. The V and J genes are TRBV5-1 and TRBJ2-2; the D call may be TRBD1 or TRBD2 (5 bases each). V was cut by 3 bases and J by 2 bases, with 11 bases left in between. Per germline, CDR1 SGHRS and CDR2 YFSETQ. This CDR3 contains 15 residues. CDR3 DNA sequence: TGCGCCAGCAGCTGGGGACCCCAAAACACCGGGGAGCTGTTTTTT. Its protein product is CASSWGPQNTGELFF.

V and J are TRBV10-2 and TRBJ1-1, with D possibly matching TRBD1 (5 bases). Germline lookup yields CDR1 WSHSY and CDR2 SAAADI. The CDR3 spans 16 residues. V gave up 6 bases and J gave up 3 bases, with 20 bases separating them. The CDR3: CASSPGYQPMDTEAFF. CDR3 DNA sequence: TGCGCCAGCAGCCCAGGGTATCAGCCGATGGACACTGAAGCTTTCTTT.

Many counts were recorded for this clone. This chain uses TRBV2 with TRBJ2-4; a possible D gene is TRBD2 (5 bases). This CDR3 is built from 15 residues. The V end lost 7 bases, the J end lost 4 bases, and 17 bases lay between the germline ends. Per the germline V gene, CDR1 is SNHLY and CDR2 is FYNNEI. CDR3 coding DNA: TGTGCCAGCACCCTACGAGGAGGCGGTAAAAACATTCAGTACTTC. Amino acids: CASTLRGGGKNIQYF.

This clone appeared many times. The chain carries TRBV7-9 and TRBJ2-1; 8 nucleotides match TRBD2. CDR3 length: 17 residues. Trimming cost V 0 bases and J 4 bases; bases outside gene matches: 8. CDR1 is SEHNR and CDR2 is FQNEAQ in the germline V gene (reference sequence). The CDR3 region is CASSLAPTSVNYNEQFF. CDR3 nucleotides: TGTGCCAGCAGCTTAGCTCCGACTAGCGTGAATTACAATGAGCAGTTCTTC. Drawing the rest from reference TRBV7-9 and TRBJ2-1, the complete variable domain is DTGVSQNPRHKITKRGQNVTFRCDPISEHNRLYWYRQTLGQGPEFLTYFQNEAQLEKSRLLSDRFSAERPKGSFSTLEIQRTEQGDSAMYLCASSLAPTSVNYNEQFFGPGTRLTVL.

DNA of the CDR3: TGTGCCAGCTCACCTTCCGGGACAGGGTCCAATGAGCAGTTCTTC. Its protein is CASSPSGTGSNEQFF. The rearrangement joins TRBV18 to TRBJ2-1; 9 bases map to TRBD1. This CDR3 is built from 15 residues. The trim removed 3 bases at V and 6 bases at J, leaving 6 bases unmatched. The V gene's germline CDR1 is KGHSH and CDR2 LQKENI.

The table lists this clone with a few counts. The chain has TRBV13 and TRBJ2-5, with 7 positions matching TRBD1. The CDR3 has 14 residues. CDR1 is PRHDT, CDR2 FYEKMQ, per germline (reference sequence). V trimming: 5 bases; J trimming: 5 bases; junction bases outside the gene matches: 8. CDR3 loop: CASSPLTGVETQYF. The CDR3, as DNA: TGTGCCAGCAGCCCACTAACAGGGGTGGAGACCCAGTACTTC.

In this sample, this clone turned up a few times. CDR3 DNA: TGTGCCAGCAGCCAAACCGACATTTCCTACGAGCAGTACTTC. Amino acid sequence: CASSQTDISYEQYF. The chain combines TRBV9 with TRBJ2-7, with D unclear. Per the germline V gene, CDR1 is SGDLS and CDR2 is YYNGEE. CDR3 length: 14 amino acids. Between the trimmed V and J ends, which lost 4 bases and 1 base, there was a span of 12 bases.

This clone has just a few counts. Within the sample, other DNA sequences also encode this same CDR3. V usage is TRBV18 and J usage is TRBJ2-5; possibly TRBD2 for D (6 bases). The V end lost 5 bases, the J end lost 1 base, and 8 bases lay between the germline ends. The CDR3 is 13 residues long. The V gene's germline CDR1 is KGHSH and CDR2 LQKENI. The chain's CDR3 is CASSSGSQETQYF. Written as DNA, the CDR3 is TGTGCCAGCTCATCCGGGAGCCAAGAGACCCAGTACTTC.

The chain joins TRBV4-2 to TRBJ2-6, with D possibly TRBD2 on 6 matching bases. Germline loops: CDR1 LGHNA, CDR2 YNFKEQ. The CDR3 totals 18 residues. V lost 3 bases and J lost 0, with 15 bases in between. CDR3 sequence (DNA): TGTGCCAGCAGCCACGCTACTAGCTCAAGCTCTGGGGCCAACGTCCTGACTTTC. Translated, it gives CASSHATSSSSGANVLTF.

In its sample, this clone was seen many times. The chain couples TRBV27 to TRBJ2-4; D possibly corresponds to TRBD1 (5 bases). Between the trimmed V and J ends, which lost 2 bases and 9 bases, there was a span of 14 bases. The CDR3 extends over 14 amino acids. In germline, CDR1 is MNHEY, CDR2 SMNVEV (reference sequence). The CDR3 bases are TGTGCCAGCAGTTTAGGGGCTTTGACGGGCATTCAGTACTTC. It codes for CASSLGALTGIQYF.

The chain is built from TRBV18 and TRBJ2-1, with D unresolved. Germline V gene data show CDR1 as KGHSH and CDR2 as LQKENI. The V gene lost 4 bases and the J gene lost 3 bases, with 7 bases spanning the gap. The length of the CDR3 is 13 residues. The CDR3 protein is CASSQGLYNEQFF. Written as DNA, the CDR3 is TGTGCCAGCTCACAGGGTCTCTACAATGAGCAGTTCTTC.

The V call is TRBV5-1, the J call TRBJ2-3; 10 positions agree with TRBD2. V dropped 0 bases and J dropped 1; count of bases not matched to a gene: 2. CDR1 and CDR2 (germline): SGHRS, YFSETQ. There are 16 residues in the CDR3. CDR3 sequence reads: CASSLALAGGTDTQYF. The CDR3 bases are TGCGCCAGCAGCTTGGCCCTAGCGGGGGGCACAGATACGCAGTATTTT.

The J gene is TRBJ1-5, the V gene TRBV5-1, with no clear D. Germline-derived CDR1 and CDR2 are SGHRS and YFSETQ. The CDR3 length is 13 residues. V was trimmed by 0 bases and J by 3 bases, leaving 4 bases between them. CDR3 residues: CASSLEVNQPQHF. Written as DNA, the CDR3 is TGCGCCAGCAGCTTGGAGGTCAATCAGCCCCAGCATTTT.